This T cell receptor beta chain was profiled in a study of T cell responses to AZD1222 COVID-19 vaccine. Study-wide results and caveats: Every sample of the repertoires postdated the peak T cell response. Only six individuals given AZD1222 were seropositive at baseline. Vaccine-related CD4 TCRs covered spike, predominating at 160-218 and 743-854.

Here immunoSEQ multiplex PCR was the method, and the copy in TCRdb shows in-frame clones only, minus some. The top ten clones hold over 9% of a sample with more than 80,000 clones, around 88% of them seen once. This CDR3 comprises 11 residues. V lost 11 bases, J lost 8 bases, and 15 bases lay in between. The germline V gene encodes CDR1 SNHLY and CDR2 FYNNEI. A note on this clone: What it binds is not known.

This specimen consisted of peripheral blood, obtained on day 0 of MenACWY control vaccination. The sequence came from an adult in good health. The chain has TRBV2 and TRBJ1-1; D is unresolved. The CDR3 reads CAGQENAEAFF. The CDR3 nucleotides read TGTGCCGGCCAAGAAAATGCCGAAGCTTTCTTT.